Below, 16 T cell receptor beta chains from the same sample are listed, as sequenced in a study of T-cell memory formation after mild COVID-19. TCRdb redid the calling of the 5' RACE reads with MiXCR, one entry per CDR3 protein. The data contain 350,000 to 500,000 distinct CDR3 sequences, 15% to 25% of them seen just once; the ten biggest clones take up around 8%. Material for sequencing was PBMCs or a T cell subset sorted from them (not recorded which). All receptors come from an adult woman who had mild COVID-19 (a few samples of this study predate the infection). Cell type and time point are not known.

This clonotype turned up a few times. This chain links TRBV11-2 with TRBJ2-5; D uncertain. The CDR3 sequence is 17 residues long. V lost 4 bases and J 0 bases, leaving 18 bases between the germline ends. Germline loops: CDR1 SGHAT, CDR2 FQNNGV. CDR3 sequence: CASSSPRIQINQETQYF. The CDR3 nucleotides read TGTGCCAGCAGCTCTCCGCGGATCCAGATAAACCAAGAGACCCAGTACTTC.

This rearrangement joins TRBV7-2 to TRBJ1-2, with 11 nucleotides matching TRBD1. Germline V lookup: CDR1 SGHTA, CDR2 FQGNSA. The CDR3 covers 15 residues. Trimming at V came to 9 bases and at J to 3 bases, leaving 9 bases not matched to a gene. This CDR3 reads CASIGQGATYYGYTF. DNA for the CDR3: TGTGCCAGTATAGGACAGGGGGCCACTTACTATGGCTACACCTTC.

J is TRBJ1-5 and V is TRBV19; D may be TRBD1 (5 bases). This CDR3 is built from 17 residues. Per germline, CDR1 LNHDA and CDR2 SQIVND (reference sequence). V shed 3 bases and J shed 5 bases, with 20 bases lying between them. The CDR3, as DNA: TGTGCCAGTAGTATTTGGGGCTCGGGTTCAAGGGATCAGCCCCAGCATTTT. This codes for CASSIWGSGSRDQPQHF.

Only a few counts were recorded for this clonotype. The DNA of the CDR3 is TGTGCCAGCAGCAACCACCAGTTCGGAGAGACCCAGTACTTC. Its protein is CASSNHQFGETQYF. The chain employs TRBV7-9 and TRBJ2-5; D unclear. Germline V gene lookup returns CDR1 SEHNR and CDR2 FQNEAQ (reference sequence). CDR3 length equals 14 residues. The ends were cut back, 5 bases at V and 4 bases at J, with 14 bases in the middle.

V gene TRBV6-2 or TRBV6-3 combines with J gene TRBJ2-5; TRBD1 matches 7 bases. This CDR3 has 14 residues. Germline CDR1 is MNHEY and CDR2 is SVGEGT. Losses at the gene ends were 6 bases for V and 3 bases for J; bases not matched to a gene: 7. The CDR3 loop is CASRPSGGKETQYF. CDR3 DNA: TGTGCCAGCAGGCCATCAGGGGGTAAAGAGACCCAGTACTTC.

The DNA of the CDR3 is TGTGCCAGCAGCACAGGGTACGAGACCCAGTACTTC. Translating it yields CASSTGYETQYF. The chain recombines TRBV27 with TRBJ2-5; the D gene is possibly TRBD1 (6 bases). Per the germline V gene, CDR1 is MNHEY and CDR2 is SMNVEV (reference sequence). This CDR3 is 12 amino acids long. The V gene lost 6 bases and the J gene lost 5 bases, with 10 bases spanning the gap.

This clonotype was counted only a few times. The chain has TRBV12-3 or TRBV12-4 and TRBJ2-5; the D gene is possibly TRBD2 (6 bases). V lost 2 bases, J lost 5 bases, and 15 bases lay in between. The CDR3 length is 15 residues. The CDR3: CASSLSLGAGETQYF. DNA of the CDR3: TGTGCCAGCAGTTTAAGTTTGGGAGCGGGTGAGACCCAGTACTTC.

The CDR3: CASSPVRLAGTTDTQYF. As DNA, the CDR3 is TGTGCCAGCAGTCCAGTCCGACTAGCGGGCACCACAGATACGCAGTATTTT. The chain is built from TRBV12-3 or TRBV12-4 and TRBJ2-3, with TRBD2 identical over 10 bases. This CDR3 is built from 17 residues. V was clipped by 5 bases and J by 2 bases; unmatched bases: 10.

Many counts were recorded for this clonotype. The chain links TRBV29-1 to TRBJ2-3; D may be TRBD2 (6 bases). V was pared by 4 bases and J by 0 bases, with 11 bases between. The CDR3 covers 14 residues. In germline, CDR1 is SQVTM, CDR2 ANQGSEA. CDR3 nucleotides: TGCAGCGTTGTCGGGACTTCTAGCACAGATACGCAGTATTTT. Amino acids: CSVVGTSSTDTQYF.

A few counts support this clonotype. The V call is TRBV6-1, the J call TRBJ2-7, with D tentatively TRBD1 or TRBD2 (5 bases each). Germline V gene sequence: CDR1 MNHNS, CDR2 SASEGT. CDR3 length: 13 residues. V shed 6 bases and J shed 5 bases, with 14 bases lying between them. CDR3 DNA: TGTGCCAGCAGCGTAGGGTGGGACCACGAGCAGTACTTC. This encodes CASSVGWDHEQYF.

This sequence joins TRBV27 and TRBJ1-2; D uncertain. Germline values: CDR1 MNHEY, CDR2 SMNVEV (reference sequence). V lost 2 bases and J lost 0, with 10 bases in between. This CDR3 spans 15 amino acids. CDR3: CASSLREGANYGYTF. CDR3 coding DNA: TGTGCCAGCAGTTTAAGGGAGGGAGCTAACTATGGCTACACCTTC.

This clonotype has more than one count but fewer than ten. CDR3 DNA sequence: TGCGCCAGCAGCCCGGACAGTCCTAATGAAAAACTGTTTTTT. This encodes CASSPDSPNEKLFF. This chain uses TRBV5-1 with TRBJ1-4, with a tentative D call TRBD1 (6 bases). The CDR3 runs 14 residues. V was cut by 4 bases and J by 3 bases, with 10 bases left in between. From germline, CDR1 is SGHRS and CDR2 YFSETQ.

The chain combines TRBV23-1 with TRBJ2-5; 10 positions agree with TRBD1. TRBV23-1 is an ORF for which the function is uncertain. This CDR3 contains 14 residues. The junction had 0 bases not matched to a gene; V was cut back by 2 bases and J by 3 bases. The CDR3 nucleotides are TGCGCCAGCAGTCAAGGGACAGGGGAAGAGACCCAGTACTTC. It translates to CASSQGTGEETQYF.

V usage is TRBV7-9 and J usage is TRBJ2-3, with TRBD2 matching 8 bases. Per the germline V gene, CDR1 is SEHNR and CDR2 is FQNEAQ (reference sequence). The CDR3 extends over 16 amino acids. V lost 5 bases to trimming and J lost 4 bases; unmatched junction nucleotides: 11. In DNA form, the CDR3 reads TGTGCCAGCAGCCGTGATGGTAGCGGGACCGCAGATACGCAGTATTTT. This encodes CASSRDGSGTADTQYF.

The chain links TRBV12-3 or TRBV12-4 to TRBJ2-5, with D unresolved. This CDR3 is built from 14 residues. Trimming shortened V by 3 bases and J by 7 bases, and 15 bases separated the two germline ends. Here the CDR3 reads CASSFGINSGTQYF. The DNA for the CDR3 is TGTGCCAGCAGTTTTGGGATTAACTCGGGGACCCAGTACTTC.

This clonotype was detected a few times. Here the CDR3 DNA reads TGTGCCAGCAGCTTGGCAGGGACTTATTCCTACGAGCAGTACTTC. Translation gives CASSLAGTYSYEQYF. V is TRBV5-4 and J is TRBJ2-7, with a weak D call TRBD2 (6 bases). V was trimmed by 0 bases and J by 1 base, leaving 11 bases between them. CDR3 length: 15 amino acids. Germline lookup yields CDR1 SGHNT and CDR2 YYREEE (reference sequence).